This T cell receptor (beta chain) was profiled in a study of blood T cell repertoires in COVID-19. The data were produced by immunoSEQ multiplex PCR, yet TCRdb's version contains in-frame clones alone and is incomplete. This sample yields around 250,000 clones, of which approximately 92% are seen a single time; 4% to 5% belongs to the top ten. Trimming cost V 0 bases and J 8 bases, with 23 bases left between them. The germline CDR1 and CDR2 sequences are SGHRS and YFSETQ. This CDR3 region has 17 residues. The specimen was peripheral blood. The TCR originated in a woman aged 40 to 50 who had recovered from COVID-19. The chain links TRBV5-1 to TRBJ1-2; TRBD1 is a possible D gene (6 bases). The CDR3 nucleotides are TGCGCCAGCAGCTTGGGGGACACCCGCACATTATTGGGAGGCTACACCTTC. Translating gives CASSLGDTRTLLGGYTF.